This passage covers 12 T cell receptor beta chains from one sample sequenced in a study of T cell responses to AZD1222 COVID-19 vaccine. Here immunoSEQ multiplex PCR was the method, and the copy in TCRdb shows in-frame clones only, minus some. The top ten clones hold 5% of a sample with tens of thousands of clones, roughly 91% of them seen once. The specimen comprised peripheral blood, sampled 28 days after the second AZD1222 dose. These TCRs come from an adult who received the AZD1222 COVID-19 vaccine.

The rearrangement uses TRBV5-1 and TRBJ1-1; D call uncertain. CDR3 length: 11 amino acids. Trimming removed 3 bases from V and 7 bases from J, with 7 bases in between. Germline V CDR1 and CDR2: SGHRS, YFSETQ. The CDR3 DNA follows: TGCGCCAGCAGCTCCAACCTTGAAGCTTTCTTT. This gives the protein CASSSNLEAFF.

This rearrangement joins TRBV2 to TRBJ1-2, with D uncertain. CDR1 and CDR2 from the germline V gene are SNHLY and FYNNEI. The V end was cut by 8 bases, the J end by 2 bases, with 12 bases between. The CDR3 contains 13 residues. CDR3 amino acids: CASLVEQNYGYTF. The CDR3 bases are TGTGCCAGCCTGGTGGAACAAAACTATGGCTACACCTTC.

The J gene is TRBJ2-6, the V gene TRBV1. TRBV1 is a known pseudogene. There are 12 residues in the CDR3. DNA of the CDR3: TGCACCAGCAGCAGTCGGGCCAACGTCCTGACTTTC. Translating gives CTSSSRANVLTF.

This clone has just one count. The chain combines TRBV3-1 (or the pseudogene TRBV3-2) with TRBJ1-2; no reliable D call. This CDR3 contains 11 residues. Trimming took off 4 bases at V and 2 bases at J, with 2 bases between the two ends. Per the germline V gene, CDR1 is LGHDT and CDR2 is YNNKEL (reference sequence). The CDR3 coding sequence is TGTGCCAGCAGCCGAAACTATGGCTACACCTTC. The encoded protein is CASSRNYGYTF.

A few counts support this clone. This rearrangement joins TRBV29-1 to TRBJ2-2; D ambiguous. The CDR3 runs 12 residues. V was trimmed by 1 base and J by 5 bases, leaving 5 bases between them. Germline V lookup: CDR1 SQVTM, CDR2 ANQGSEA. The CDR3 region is CSVEGSTGELFF. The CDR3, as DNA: TGCAGCGTTGAAGGAAGTACCGGGGAGCTGTTTTTT.

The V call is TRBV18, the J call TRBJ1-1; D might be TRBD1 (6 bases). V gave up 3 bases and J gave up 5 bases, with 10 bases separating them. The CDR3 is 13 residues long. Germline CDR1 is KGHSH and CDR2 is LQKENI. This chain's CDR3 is CASSPGGRTEAFF. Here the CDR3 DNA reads TGTGCCAGCTCACCGGGGGGGCGGACTGAAGCTTTCTTT.

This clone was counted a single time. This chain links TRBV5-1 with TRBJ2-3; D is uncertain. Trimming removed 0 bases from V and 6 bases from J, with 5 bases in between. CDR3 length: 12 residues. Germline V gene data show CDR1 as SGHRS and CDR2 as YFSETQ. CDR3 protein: CASSLVGDTQYF. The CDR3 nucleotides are TGCGCCAGCAGCTTGGTGGGGGATACGCAGTATTTT. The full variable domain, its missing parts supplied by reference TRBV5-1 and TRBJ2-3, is KAGVTQTPRYLIKTRGQQVTLSCSPISGHRSVSWYQQTPGQGLQFLFEYFSETQRNKGNFPGRFSGRQFSNSRSEMNVSTLELGDSALYLCASSLVGDTQYFGPGTRLTVL.

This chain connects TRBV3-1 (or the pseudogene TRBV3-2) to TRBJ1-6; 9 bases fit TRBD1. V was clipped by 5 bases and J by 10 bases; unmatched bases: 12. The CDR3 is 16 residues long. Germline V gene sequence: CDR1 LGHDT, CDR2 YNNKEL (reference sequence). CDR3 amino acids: CASSKGPTGGDSPLHF. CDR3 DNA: TGTGCCAGCAGCAAAGGACCGACAGGGGGAGACTCACCCCTCCACTTT.

CDR3 protein: CASSLAGTSNQPQHF. As DNA, the CDR3 is TGCGCCAGCAGCTTGGCCGGGACATCTAATCAGCCCCAGCATTTT. The chain carries TRBV5-1 and TRBJ1-5; possibly TRBD1 for D (6 bases). The CDR3 length is 15 residues. V gave up 0 bases and J gave up 4 bases, with 11 bases separating them. Germline loops: CDR1 SGHRS, CDR2 YFSETQ.

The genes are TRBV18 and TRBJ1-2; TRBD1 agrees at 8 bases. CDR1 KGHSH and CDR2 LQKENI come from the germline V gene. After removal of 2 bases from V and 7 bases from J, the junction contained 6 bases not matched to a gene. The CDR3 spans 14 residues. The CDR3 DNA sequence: TGTGCCAGCTCACCAAGTGGACAGGGAGGTGGCTACACCTTC. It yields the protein CASSPSGQGGGYTF.

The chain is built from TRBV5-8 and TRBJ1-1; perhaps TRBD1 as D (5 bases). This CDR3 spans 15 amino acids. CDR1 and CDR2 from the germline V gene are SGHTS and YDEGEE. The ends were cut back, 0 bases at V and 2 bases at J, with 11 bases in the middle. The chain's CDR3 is CASSLVRGGNTEAFF. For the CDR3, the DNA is TGTGCCAGCAGCTTGGTACGTGGGGGAAACACTGAAGCTTTCTTT.

The CDR3 DNA sequence: TGTGCCAGCACGGGGGCGAGCGAGGGTGGCTACACCTTC. This codes for CASTGASEGGYTF. This chain links TRBV2 with TRBJ1-2, with TRBD1 as a possible D gene (6 bases). The CDR3 sequence is 13 residues long. With 7 bases removed from V and 7 bases from J, the gap between germline ends came to 16 bases. Germline CDR1 reads SNHLY; CDR2 reads FYNNEI.